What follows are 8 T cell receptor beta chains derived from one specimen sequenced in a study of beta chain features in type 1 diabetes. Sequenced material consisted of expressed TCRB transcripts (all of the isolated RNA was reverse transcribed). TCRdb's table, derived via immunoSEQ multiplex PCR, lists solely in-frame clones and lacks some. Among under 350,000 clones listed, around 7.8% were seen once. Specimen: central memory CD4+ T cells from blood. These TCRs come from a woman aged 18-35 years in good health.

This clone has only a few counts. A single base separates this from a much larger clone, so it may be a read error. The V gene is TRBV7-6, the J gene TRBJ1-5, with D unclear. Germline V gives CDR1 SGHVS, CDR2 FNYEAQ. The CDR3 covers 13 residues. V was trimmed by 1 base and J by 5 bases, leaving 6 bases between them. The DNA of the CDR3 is TGTGCCAGCAGCTTAGGGGGATATCAGCCCCAGCATTTT. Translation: CASSLGGYQPQHF.

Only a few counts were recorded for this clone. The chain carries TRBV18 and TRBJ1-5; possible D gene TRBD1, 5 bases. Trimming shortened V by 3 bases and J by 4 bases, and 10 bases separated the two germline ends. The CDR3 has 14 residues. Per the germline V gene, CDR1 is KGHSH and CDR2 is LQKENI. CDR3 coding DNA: TGTGCCAGCTCACCTACTCGACAGAATCAGCCCCAGCATTTT. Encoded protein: CASSPTRQNQPQHF.

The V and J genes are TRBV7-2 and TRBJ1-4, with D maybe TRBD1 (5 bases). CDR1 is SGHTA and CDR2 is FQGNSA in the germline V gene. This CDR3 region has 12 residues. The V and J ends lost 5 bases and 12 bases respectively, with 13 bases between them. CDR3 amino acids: CASSPTGTQLFF. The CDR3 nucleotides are TGTGCCAGCAGCCCGACCGGGACTCAACTGTTTTTT.

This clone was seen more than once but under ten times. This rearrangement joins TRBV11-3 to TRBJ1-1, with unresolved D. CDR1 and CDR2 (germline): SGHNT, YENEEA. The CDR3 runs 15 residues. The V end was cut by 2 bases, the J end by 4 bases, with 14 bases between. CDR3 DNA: TGTGCCAGCAGCTTAAGGCCGGGAGGCGGCACTGAAGCTTTCTTT. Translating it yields CASSLRPGGGTEAFF.

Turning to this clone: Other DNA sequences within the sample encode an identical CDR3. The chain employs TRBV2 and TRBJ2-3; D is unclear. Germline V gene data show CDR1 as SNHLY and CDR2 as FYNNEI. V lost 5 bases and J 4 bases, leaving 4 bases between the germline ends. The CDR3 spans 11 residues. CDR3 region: CASSLADTQYF. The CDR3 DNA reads TGTGCCAGCAGTCTCGCAGATACGCAGTATTTT.

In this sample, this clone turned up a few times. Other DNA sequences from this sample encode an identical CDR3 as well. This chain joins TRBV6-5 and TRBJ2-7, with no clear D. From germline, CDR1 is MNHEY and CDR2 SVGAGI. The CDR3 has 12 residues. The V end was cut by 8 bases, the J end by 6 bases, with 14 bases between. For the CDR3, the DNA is TGTGCCAGCCGGCCGGGTCCCGGCGAGCAGTACTTC. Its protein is CASRPGPGEQYF.

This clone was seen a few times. The CDR3 is CASSPRGAAGAYNEQFF. In DNA form, the CDR3 reads TGTGCCAGCTCACCACGGGGAGCGGCGGGAGCCTACAATGAGCAGTTCTTC. The V call is TRBV18, the J call TRBJ2-1, with 7 bases matching TRBD2. Germline V gene lookup returns CDR1 KGHSH and CDR2 LQKENI. The CDR3 consists of 17 residues. V was clipped by 1 base and J by 2 bases; unmatched bases: 8.

The CDR3 protein is CASSAWVGGTQYF. In DNA, the CDR3 is TGTGCCAGCAGTGCTTGGGTCGGTGGGACCCAGTACTTC. V usage is TRBV27 and J usage is TRBJ2-5, with no clear D. V lost 5 bases, J lost 7 bases, and 14 bases lay in between. The V gene's germline CDR1 is MNHEY and CDR2 SMNVEV (reference sequence). CDR3 length: 13 amino acids.